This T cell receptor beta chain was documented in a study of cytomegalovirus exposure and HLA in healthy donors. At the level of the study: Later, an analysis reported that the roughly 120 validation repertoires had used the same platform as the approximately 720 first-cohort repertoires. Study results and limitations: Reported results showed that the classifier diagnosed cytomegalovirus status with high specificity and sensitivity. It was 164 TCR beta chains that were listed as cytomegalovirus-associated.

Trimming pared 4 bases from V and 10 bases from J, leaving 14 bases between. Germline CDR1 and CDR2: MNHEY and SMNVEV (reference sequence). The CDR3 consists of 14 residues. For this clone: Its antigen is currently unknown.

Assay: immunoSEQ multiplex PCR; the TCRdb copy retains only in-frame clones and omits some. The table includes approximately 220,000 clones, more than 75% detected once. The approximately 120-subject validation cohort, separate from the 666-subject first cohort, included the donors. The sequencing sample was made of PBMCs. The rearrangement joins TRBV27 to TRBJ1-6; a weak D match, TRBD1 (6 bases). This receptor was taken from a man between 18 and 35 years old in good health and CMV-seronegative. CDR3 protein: CASSSGGARSPLHF. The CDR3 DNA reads TGTGCCAGCAGTTCGGGGGGCGCACGGTCACCCCTCCACTTT.